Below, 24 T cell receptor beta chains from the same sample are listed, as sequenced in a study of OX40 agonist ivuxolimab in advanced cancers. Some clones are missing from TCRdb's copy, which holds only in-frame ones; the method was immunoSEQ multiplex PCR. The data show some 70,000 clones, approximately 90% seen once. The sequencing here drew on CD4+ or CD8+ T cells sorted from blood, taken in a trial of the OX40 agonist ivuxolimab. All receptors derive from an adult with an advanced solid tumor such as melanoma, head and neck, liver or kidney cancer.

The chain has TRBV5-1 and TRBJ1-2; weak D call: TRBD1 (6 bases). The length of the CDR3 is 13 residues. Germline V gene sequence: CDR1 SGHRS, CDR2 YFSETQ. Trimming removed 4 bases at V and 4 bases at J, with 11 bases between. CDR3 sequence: CASSVDSPYGYTF. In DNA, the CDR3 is TGCGCCAGCAGCGTGGACAGCCCCTATGGCTACACCTTC.

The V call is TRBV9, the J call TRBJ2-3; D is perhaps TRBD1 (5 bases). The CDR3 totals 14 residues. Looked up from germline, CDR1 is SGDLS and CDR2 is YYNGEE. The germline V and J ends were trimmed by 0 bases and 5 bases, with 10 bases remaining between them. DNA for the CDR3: TGTGCCAGCAGCGTAGAAGGGGCCCAAGATACGCAGTATTTT. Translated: CASSVEGAQDTQYF.

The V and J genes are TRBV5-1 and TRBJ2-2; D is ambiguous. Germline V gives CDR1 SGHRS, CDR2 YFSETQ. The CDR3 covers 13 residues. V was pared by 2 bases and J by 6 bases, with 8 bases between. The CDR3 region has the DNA TGCGCCAGCAGCTTTGATAATTCCGGGGAGCTGTTTTTT. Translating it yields CASSFDNSGELFF.

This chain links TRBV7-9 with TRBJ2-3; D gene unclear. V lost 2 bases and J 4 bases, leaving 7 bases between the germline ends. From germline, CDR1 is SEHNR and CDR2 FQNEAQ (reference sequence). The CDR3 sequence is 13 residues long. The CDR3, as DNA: TGTGCCAGCAGCTTACCCCCTCCAGATACGCAGTATTTT. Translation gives CASSLPPPDTQYF.

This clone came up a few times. This chain's CDR3 is CASNQGNSNQPQHF. CDR3 coding DNA: TGTGCCAGTAATCAGGGGAATAGCAATCAGCCCCAGCATTTT. The chain joins TRBV19 to TRBJ1-5; a weak D match, TRBD1 (6 bases). CDR3 length: 14 amino acids. CDR1 and CDR2 from the germline V gene are LNHDA and SQIVND (reference sequence). V lost 7 bases and J lost 0, with 10 bases in between.

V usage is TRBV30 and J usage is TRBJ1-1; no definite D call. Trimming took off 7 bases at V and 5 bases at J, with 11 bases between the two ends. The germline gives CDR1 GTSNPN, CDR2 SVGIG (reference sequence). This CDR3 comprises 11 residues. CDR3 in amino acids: CASYRGTEAFF. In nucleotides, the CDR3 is TGTGCCTCCTATCGAGGGACTGAAGCTTTCTTT.

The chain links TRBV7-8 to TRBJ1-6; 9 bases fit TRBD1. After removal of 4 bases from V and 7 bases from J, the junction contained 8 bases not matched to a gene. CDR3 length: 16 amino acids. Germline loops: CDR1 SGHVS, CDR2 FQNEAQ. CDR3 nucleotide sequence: TGTGCCAGCAGCTCCCGCCGGGACAGGGCCAATTCACCCCTCCACTTT. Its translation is CASSSRRDRANSPLHF.

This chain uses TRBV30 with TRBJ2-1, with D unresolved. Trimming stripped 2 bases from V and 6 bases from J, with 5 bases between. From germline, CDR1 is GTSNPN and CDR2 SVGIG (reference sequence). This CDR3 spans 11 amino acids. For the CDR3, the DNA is TGTGCCTGGAGTTCACTCAATGAGCAGTTCTTC. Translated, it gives CAWSSLNEQFF.

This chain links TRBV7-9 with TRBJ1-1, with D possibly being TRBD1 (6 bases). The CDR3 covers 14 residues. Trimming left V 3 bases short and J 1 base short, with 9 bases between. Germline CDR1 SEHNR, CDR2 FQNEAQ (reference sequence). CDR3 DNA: TGTGCCAGCAGCTTCACAGGGCCGAACACTGAAGCTTTCTTT. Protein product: CASSFTGPNTEAFF.

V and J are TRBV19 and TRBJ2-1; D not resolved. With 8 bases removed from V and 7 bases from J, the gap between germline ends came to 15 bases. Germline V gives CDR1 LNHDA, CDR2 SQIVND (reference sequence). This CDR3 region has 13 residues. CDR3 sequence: CASGRDGLNEQFF. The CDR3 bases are TGTGCCAGTGGCAGAGACGGGCTGAATGAGCAGTTCTTC.

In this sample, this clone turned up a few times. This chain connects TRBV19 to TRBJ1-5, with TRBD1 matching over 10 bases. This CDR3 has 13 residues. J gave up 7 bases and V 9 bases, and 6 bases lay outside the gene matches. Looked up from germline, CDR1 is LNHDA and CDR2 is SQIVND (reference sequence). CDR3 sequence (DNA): TGTGCCAGGAGAGGACAGGGGGACCAGCCCCAGCATTTT. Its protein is CARRGQGDQPQHF.

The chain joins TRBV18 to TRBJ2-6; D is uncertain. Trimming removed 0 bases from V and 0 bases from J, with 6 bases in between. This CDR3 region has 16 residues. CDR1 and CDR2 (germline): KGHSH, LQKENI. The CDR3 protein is CASSPPWSSGANVLTF. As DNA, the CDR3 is TGTGCCAGCTCACCACCGTGGAGCTCTGGGGCCAACGTCCTGACTTTC. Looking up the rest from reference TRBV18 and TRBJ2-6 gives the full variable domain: NAGVMQNPRHLVRRRGQEARLRCSPMKGHSHVYWYRQLPEEGLKFMVYLQKENIIDESGMPKERFSAEFPKEGPSILRIQQVVRGDSAAYFCASSPPWSSGANVLTFGAGSRLTVL.

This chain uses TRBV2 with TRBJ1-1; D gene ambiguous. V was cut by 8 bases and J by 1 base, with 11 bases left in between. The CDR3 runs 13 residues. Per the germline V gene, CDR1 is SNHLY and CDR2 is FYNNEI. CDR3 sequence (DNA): TGTGCCAGCTCGCTGCAGCAGAACACTGAAGCTTTCTTT. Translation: CASSLQQNTEAFF.

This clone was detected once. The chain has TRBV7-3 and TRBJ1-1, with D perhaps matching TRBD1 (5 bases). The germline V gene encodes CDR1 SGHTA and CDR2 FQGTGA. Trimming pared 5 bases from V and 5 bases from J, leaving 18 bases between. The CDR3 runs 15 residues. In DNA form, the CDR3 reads TGTGCCAGCAGCCCCGACCTTGGGGGGGGGACTGAAGCTTTCTTT. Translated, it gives CASSPDLGGGTEAFF.

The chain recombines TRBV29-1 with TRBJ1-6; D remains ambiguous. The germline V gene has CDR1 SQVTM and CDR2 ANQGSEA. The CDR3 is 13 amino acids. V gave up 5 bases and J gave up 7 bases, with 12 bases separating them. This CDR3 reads CSVSTGPNSPLHF. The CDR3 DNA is TGCAGCGTTAGTACCGGCCCAAATTCACCCCTCCACTTT.

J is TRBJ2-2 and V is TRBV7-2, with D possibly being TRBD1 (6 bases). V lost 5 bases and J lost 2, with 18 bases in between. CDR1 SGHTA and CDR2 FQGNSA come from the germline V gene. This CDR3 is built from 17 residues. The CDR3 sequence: CASSLMTGTFNTGELFF. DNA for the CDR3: TGTGCCAGCAGCCTTATGACCGGGACATTTAACACCGGGGAGCTGTTTTTT.

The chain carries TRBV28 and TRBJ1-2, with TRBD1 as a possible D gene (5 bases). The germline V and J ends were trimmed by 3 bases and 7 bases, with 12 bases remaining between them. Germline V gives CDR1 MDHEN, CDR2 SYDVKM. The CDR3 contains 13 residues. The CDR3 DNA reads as TGTGCCAGCAGTTTGAAGGGGCACGGTGGCTACACCTTC. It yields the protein CASSLKGHGGYTF.

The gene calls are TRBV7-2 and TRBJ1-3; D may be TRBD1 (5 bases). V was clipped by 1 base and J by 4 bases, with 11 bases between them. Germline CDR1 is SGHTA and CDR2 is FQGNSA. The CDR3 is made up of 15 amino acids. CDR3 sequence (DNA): TGTGCCAGCAGCTTAGAAGGCCACAGGGGAAACACCATATATTTT. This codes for CASSLEGHRGNTIYF.

CDR3 amino acids: CASSLRGWSDTQYF. The CDR3 bases are TGTGCCAGCAGCTTGCGGGGGTGGTCAGATACGCAGTATTTT. The J gene is TRBJ2-3, the V gene TRBV7-2; TRBD2 aligns across 7 bases. Germline trimming cut 3 bases from V and 4 bases from J; bases unmatched to any gene: 4. Per germline, CDR1 SGHTA and CDR2 FQGNSA. The CDR3 length is 14 residues. The complete variable domain, with remaining parts taken from reference TRBV7-2 and TRBJ2-3, reads GAGVSQSPSNKVTEKGKDVELRCDPISGHTALYWYRQSLGQGLEFLIYFQGNSAPDKSGLPSDRFSAERTGGSVSTLTIQRTQQEDSAVYLCASSLRGWSDTQYFGPGTRLTVL.

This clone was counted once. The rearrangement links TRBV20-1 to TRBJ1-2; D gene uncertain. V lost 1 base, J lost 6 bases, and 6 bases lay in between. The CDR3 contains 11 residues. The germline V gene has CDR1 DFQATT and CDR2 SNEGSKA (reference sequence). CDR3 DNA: TGCAGTGCTAGAGCGAGGGATGGCTACACCTTC. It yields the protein CSARARDGYTF.

CDR3 DNA sequence: TGTGCCAGCAGCTTCCCAGGGACGAACGGCTACACCTTC. It encodes CASSFPGTNGYTF. The V call is TRBV11-2, the J call TRBJ1-2; D may be TRBD1 (5 bases). Germline CDR1 and CDR2: SGHAT and FQNNGV. The V and J ends lost 3 bases and 8 bases respectively, with 13 bases between them. The CDR3 spans 13 residues. Full variable domain (rest looked up from reference TRBV11-2 and TRBJ1-2): EAGVAQSPRYKIIEKRQSVAFWCNPISGHATLYWYQQILGQGPKLLIQFQNNGVVDDSQLPKDRFSAERLKGVDSTLKIQPAKLEDSAVYLCASSFPGTNGYTFGSGTRLTVV.

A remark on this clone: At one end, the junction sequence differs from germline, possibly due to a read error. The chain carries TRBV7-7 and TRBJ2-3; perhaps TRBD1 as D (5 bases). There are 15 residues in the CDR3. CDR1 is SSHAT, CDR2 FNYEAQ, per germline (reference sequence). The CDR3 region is CASSLGRGPTDTQYF. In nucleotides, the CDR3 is TGTGCTAGCAGCTTAGGAAGGGGCCCCACAGATACGCAGTATTTT.

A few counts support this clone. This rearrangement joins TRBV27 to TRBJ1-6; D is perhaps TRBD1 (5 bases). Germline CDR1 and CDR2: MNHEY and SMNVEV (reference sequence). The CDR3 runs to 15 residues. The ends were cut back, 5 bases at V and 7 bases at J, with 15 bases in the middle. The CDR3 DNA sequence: TGTGCCAGCAGTCTCCACTCAGGGAAGAATTCACCCCTCCACTTT. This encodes CASSLHSGKNSPLHF.

This CDR3 is CASSQEGELFF. DNA of the CDR3: TGCGCCAGCAGCCAAGAAGGGGAGCTGTTTTTT. The V gene is TRBV4-1, the J gene TRBJ2-2, with no clear D. Germline V lookup: CDR1 MGHRA, CDR2 YSYEKL. V was clipped by 0 bases and J by 8 bases, with 1 base between them. The CDR3 contains 11 residues.